The next 32 T cell receptor beta chains were all read from a single sample in a study of blood T cell repertoires in COVID-19. Clones were sequenced by immunoSEQ multiplex PCR, and TCRdb holds only the in-frame ones, with some missing. Among 250,000 to 350,000 clones listed, roughly 89% were seen once. Input material: PBMCs or T cells enriched from blood (not recorded which). The receptor source for this set is a woman under 30 with acute COVID-19.

The chain joins TRBV5-1 to TRBJ2-1; possible D gene TRBD1, 6 bases. Germline lookup yields CDR1 SGHRS and CDR2 YFSETQ. This CDR3 has 14 residues. V gave up 2 bases and J gave up 8 bases, with 14 bases separating them. CDR3 in amino acids: CASSFRTVGHEQFF. The CDR3, as DNA: TGCGCCAGCAGCTTTAGGACAGTTGGTCATGAGCAGTTCTTC.

This chain uses TRBV29-1 with TRBJ1-2; D is perhaps TRBD1 (5 bases). Germline V lookup: CDR1 SQVTM, CDR2 ANQGSEA. This CDR3 spans 11 amino acids. The CDR3 loop is CSSRDGYGYTF. CDR3 nucleotide sequence: TGCAGTAGCAGGGATGGCTATGGCTACACCTTC.

V usage is TRBV18 and J usage is TRBJ2-7; 9 bases line up with TRBD2. CDR3 length: 15 residues. Trimming at V came to 4 bases and at J to 1 base, leaving 5 bases not matched to a gene. Looked up from germline, CDR1 is KGHSH and CDR2 is LQKENI. The CDR3 protein is CASSLEAGGSYEQYF. As DNA, the CDR3 is TGTGCCAGCTCACTGGAAGCGGGAGGTTCCTACGAGCAGTACTTC.

The V and J genes are TRBV7-9 and TRBJ2-2; TRBD1 matches at 9 bases. Germline V gives CDR1 SEHNR, CDR2 FQNEAQ (reference sequence). The CDR3 consists of 16 residues. V lost 7 bases, J lost 1 base, and 7 bases stayed unmatched. The CDR3 loop is CASIQTGGRNTGELFF. The CDR3 DNA follows: TGTGCCAGCATCCAGACAGGGGGGAGGAACACCGGGGAGCTGTTTTTT.

The chain uses TRBV12-3 or TRBV12-4 and TRBJ2-2; D is possibly TRBD1 (6 bases). The CDR3 has 13 residues. With 10 bases removed from V and 0 bases from J, the gap between germline ends came to 9 bases. The CDR3 coding sequence is TGTGCCACGGGGACAACGAACACCGGGGAGCTGTTTTTT. Residues: CATGTTNTGELFF.

This chain joins TRBV18 and TRBJ2-6; D is unclear. This CDR3 spans 16 amino acids. Trimming shortened V by 2 bases and J by 0 bases, and 8 bases separated the two germline ends. The germline CDR1 and CDR2 sequences are KGHSH and LQKENI. CDR3 nucleotide sequence: TGTGCCAGCTCACCAGTGACACTCTCTGGGGCCAACGTCCTGACTTTC. This gives the protein CASSPVTLSGANVLTF.

The J gene is TRBJ1-2, the V gene TRBV2; weak D call: TRBD1 (6 bases). Germline CDR1 and CDR2: SNHLY and FYNNEI. Trimming took off 6 bases at V and 4 bases at J, with 15 bases between the two ends. CDR3 length: 14 residues. CDR3 loop: CASRELTGFYGYTF. The DNA of the CDR3 is TGTGCCAGCAGGGAACTAACAGGGTTCTATGGCTACACCTTC.

The J gene is TRBJ2-1, the V gene TRBV4-1, with 15 bases fitting TRBD2. The CDR3 is 19 residues long. V lost 4 bases and J lost 5; bases outside the gene matches: 12. The germline CDR1 and CDR2 sequences are MGHRA and YSYEKL. CDR3 coding DNA: TGCGCCAGCAGCCCCTCATCGGGACTAGCGGGAGGATGGGACAATGAGCAGTTCTTC. Its translation: CASSPSSGLAGGWDNEQFF.

This chain joins TRBV7-2 and TRBJ2-1, with 8 bases lining up with TRBD2. Germline V gene sequence: CDR1 SGHTA, CDR2 FQGNSA. The V gene end was trimmed by 0 bases and the J gene end by 3 bases; junction bases not matched to a gene: 4. The CDR3 is made up of 16 amino acids. CDR3: CASSLATSGNYNEQFF. CDR3 bases: TGTGCCAGCAGCTTAGCTACTAGCGGTAACTACAATGAGCAGTTCTTC.

The chain has TRBV12-3 or TRBV12-4 and TRBJ2-3; D might be TRBD2 (6 bases). V lost 5 bases, J lost 4 bases, and 10 bases lay in between. This CDR3 is built from 13 residues. CDR3 nucleotide sequence: TGTGCCAGCAGTCCACGGAGGGCAGATACGCAGTATTTT. Encoded protein: CASSPRRADTQYF.

This sequence joins TRBV15 and TRBJ2-7; 11 nucleotides match TRBD2. The germline V gene encodes CDR1 LNHNV and CDR2 YYDKDF (reference sequence). The CDR3 runs to 14 residues. The V gene end was trimmed by 2 bases and the J gene end by 4 bases; junction bases not matched to a gene: 1. The CDR3 DNA is TGTGCCACCAGCAGAACTAGCGGGAGTTACGAGCAGTACTTC. This translates into CATSRTSGSYEQYF.

J is TRBJ2-7 and V is TRBV9; TRBD2 aligns across 8 bases. The CDR3 runs to 14 residues. V gave up 3 bases and J gave up 4 bases; unmatched junction bases: 6. Germline values: CDR1 SGDLS, CDR2 YYNGEE. The CDR3 sequence is CASSETPGGYEQYF. The DNA of the CDR3 is TGTGCCAGCAGCGAGACTCCGGGAGGGTACGAGCAGTACTTC.

The CDR3 here is CASSLAAGRDEAFF. Written as DNA, the CDR3 is TGTGCCAGCAGCTTGGCCGCCGGCAGGGATGAAGCTTTCTTT. The chain employs TRBV5-4 and TRBJ1-1; possibly TRBD1 for D (5 bases). Germline CDR1 reads SGHNT; CDR2 reads YYREEE (reference sequence). Deletions cut 0 bases from V and 7 bases from J, with 13 bases between. The CDR3 spans 14 residues.

CDR3 sequence reads: CATSRARLNLGGVGYGYTF. The CDR3 bases are TGTGCCACCAGCAGAGCTCGCCTGAACCTAGGGGGCGTGGGCTATGGCTACACCTTC. The chain links TRBV15 to TRBJ1-2; the match to TRBD1 covers 7 bases. The V gene's germline CDR1 is LNHNV and CDR2 YYDKDF (reference sequence). This CDR3 has 19 amino acids. V gave up 1 base and J gave up 4 bases; unmatched junction bases: 18.

The chain uses TRBV4-1 and TRBJ1-4; weak D call: TRBD1 (5 bases). Germline CDR1 MGHRA, CDR2 YSYEKL. This CDR3 region has 13 residues. V lost 1 base to trimming and J lost 8 bases, with 8 bases between them. The CDR3 sequence is CASSQGGGEKLFF. In DNA form, the CDR3 reads TGCGCCAGCAGCCAAGGCGGGGGGGAAAAACTGTTTTTT.

The gene calls are TRBV6-5 and TRBJ2-3, with D tentatively TRBD1 (5 bases). This CDR3 has 15 amino acids. Trimming stripped 7 bases from V and 0 bases from J, with 14 bases between. In germline, CDR1 is MNHEY, CDR2 SVGAGI. The CDR3 DNA reads TGTGCCAGCACACCGATAGGGGCTAGCACAGATACGCAGTATTTT. Amino acids: CASTPIGASTDTQYF.

The V gene is TRBV6-5, the J gene TRBJ2-7, with a tentative D call TRBD2 (6 bases). Deletions cut 0 bases from V and 3 bases from J, with 15 bases between. Germline V lookup: CDR1 MNHEY, CDR2 SVGAGI. The CDR3 runs to 16 residues. The CDR3 here is CASSYSIRQGLYEQYF. The CDR3, as DNA: TGTGCCAGCAGTTACTCGATACGGCAGGGACTCTACGAGCAGTACTTC.

The chain employs TRBV5-1 and TRBJ1-4; 7 positions match TRBD1. Looked up from germline, CDR1 is SGHRS and CDR2 is YFSETQ. Trimming took 6 bases from V and 5 from J; bases not matched to a gene: 13. This CDR3 has 16 residues. The DNA for the CDR3 is TGCGCCAGCATGTTTGGAGGGGGCGACGTCAATGAAAAACTGTTTTTT. Amino acids: CASMFGGGDVNEKLFF.

The chain uses TRBV29-1 and TRBJ1-1; 9 nucleotides line up with TRBD1. The J segment lost 2 bases and the V segment lost 7 bases, leaving 8 bases of the junction unmatched. This CDR3 has 14 residues. Germline assignment: CDR1 SQVTM and CDR2 ANQGSEA. The CDR3 DNA reads as TGCAGCGCCAGACTTACAGGGGGCAACACTGAAGCTTTCTTT. Residues: CSARLTGGNTEAFF.

This clone was recorded only once. This chain links TRBV28 with TRBJ2-1; 8 bases fit TRBD2. The germline CDR1 and CDR2 sequences are MDHEN and SYDVKM. The CDR3 is 17 residues long. Germline trimming cut 6 bases from V and 1 base from J; bases unmatched to any gene: 11. CDR3 protein: CASSSYGGRLSYNEQFF. The CDR3 coding sequence is TGTGCCAGCAGCAGTTATGGCGGGAGGCTATCCTACAATGAGCAGTTCTTC.

The chain recombines TRBV28 with TRBJ2-1, with 9 bases that match TRBD2. The CDR3 runs to 15 residues. Germline CDR1 and CDR2: MDHEN and SYDVKM. The ends lost 6 bases at V and 4 bases at J; junction bases unmatched: 7. CDR3 protein: CASSVAGVRYNEQFF. In nucleotides, the CDR3 is TGTGCCAGCAGCGTAGCGGGAGTTCGGTACAATGAGCAGTTCTTC.

This clone was found a few times. This chain links TRBV9 with TRBJ1-5, with 9 positions matching TRBD1. V lost 3 bases, J lost 4 bases, and 5 bases stayed unmatched. The CDR3 consists of 15 residues. Germline values: CDR1 SGDLS, CDR2 YYNGEE. Here the CDR3 DNA reads TGTGCCAGCAGCGCGGGACAGGGAATTAATCAGCCCCAGCATTTT. Amino acid sequence: CASSAGQGINQPQHF.

The J gene is TRBJ1-4, the V gene TRBV28; no clear D gene. Trimming shortened V by 2 bases and J by 12 bases, and 10 bases separated the two germline ends. CDR3 length equals 12 residues. The germline CDR1 and CDR2 sequences are MDHEN and SYDVKM. CDR3 region: CASSLNDLELFF. In nucleotides, the CDR3 is TGTGCCAGCAGTTTAAACGACTTAGAACTGTTTTTT.

J is TRBJ2-2 and V is TRBV6-5, with D possibly being TRBD2 (6 bases). Germline V gene data show CDR1 as MNHEY and CDR2 as SVGAGI. The CDR3 contains 14 residues. Trimming left V 0 bases short and J 7 bases short, with 9 bases between. Here the CDR3 reads CASSYSEEGGELFF. DNA of the CDR3: TGTGCCAGCAGTTACTCTGAGGAGGGCGGGGAGCTGTTTTTT.

This clone was recorded once. The rearrangement joins TRBV9 to TRBJ2-1; a weak D match, TRBD2 (5 bases). Deletions cut 1 base from V and 0 bases from J, with 14 bases between. This CDR3 spans 17 amino acids. Germline V gene lookup returns CDR1 SGDLS and CDR2 YYNGEE. CDR3 sequence (DNA): TGTGCCAGCAGCGTAACTGAGCGGCCAACCTCCTACAATGAGCAGTTCTTC. The encoded protein is CASSVTERPTSYNEQFF.

The V gene is TRBV4-1, the J gene TRBJ2-7; D is ambiguous. Looked up from germline, CDR1 is MGHRA and CDR2 is YSYEKL. The CDR3 length is 13 residues. Trimming removed 4 bases at V and 2 bases at J, with 9 bases between. The CDR3 sequence: CASSLDLTYEQYF. The CDR3 DNA follows: TGCGCCAGCAGCCTAGACCTTACCTACGAGCAGTACTTC.

This chain connects TRBV18 to TRBJ2-2; D unclear. Germline V gene sequence: CDR1 KGHSH, CDR2 LQKENI. V was cut by 3 bases and J by 0 bases, with 17 bases left in between. The CDR3 totals 18 residues. CDR3 bases: TGTGCCAGCTCACCCCAACCAGAGAGACTGACGAACACCGGGGAGCTGTTTTTT. This translates into CASSPQPERLTNTGELFF.

CDR3: CASSINGGEQFF. The CDR3 nucleotides read TGTGCCAGTAGTATAAACGGAGGCGAGCAGTTCTTC. The rearrangement joins TRBV19 to TRBJ2-1; weak D call: TRBD2 (5 bases). CDR1 and CDR2 from the germline V gene are LNHDA and SQIVND (reference sequence). V gave up 2 bases and J gave up 10 bases, with 9 bases separating them. The CDR3 contains 12 residues.

This rearrangement joins TRBV30 to TRBJ2-3, with 11 positions matching TRBD2. Losses at the gene ends were 0 bases for V and 3 bases for J; bases not matched to a gene: 2. Looked up from germline, CDR1 is GTSNPN and CDR2 is SVGIG (reference sequence). The CDR3 runs to 15 residues. CDR3 DNA: TGTGCCTGGAGTGTGGGACTAGCGGTTACAGATACGCAGTATTTT. As protein: CAWSVGLAVTDTQYF.

V is TRBV19 and J is TRBJ1-1; the D gene is possibly TRBD1 (6 bases). The CDR3 loop spans 14 amino acids. V was shortened by 4 bases and J by 1 base, with 10 bases between the two germline ends. Germline CDR1 LNHDA, CDR2 SQIVND (reference sequence). CDR3 DNA sequence: TGTGCCAGTAGTACTCGACAGGAGAACACTGAAGCTTTCTTT. Translation: CASSTRQENTEAFF.

The chain couples TRBV9 to TRBJ1-3, with 10 bases identical to TRBD1. The germline CDR1 and CDR2 sequences are SGDLS and YYNGEE. The CDR3 runs to 18 residues. The trim removed 0 bases at V and 1 base at J, leaving 7 bases unmatched. In DNA form, the CDR3 reads TGTGCCAGCAGCGTAGCCGCGGACAGGGGGTATTCTGGAAACACCATATATTTT. Protein: CASSVAADRGYSGNTIYF.

The chain uses TRBV9 and TRBJ2-3; 7 bases map to TRBD2. The CDR3 spans 16 residues. The germline gives CDR1 SGDLS, CDR2 YYNGEE. The V segment lost 0 bases and the J segment 4 bases; nucleotides outside the gene matches: 8. The CDR3: CASSVASGGLSDTQYF. The CDR3 DNA follows: TGTGCCAGCAGCGTAGCCTCGGGAGGTCTGTCAGATACGCAGTATTTT. Full variable domain (remainder filled in from reference TRBV9 and TRBJ2-3): DSGVTQTPKHLITATGQRVTLRCSPRSGDLSVYWYQQSLDQGLQFLIQYYNGEERAKGNILERFSAQQFPDLHSELNLSSLELGDSALYFCASSVASGGLSDTQYFGPGTRLTVL.